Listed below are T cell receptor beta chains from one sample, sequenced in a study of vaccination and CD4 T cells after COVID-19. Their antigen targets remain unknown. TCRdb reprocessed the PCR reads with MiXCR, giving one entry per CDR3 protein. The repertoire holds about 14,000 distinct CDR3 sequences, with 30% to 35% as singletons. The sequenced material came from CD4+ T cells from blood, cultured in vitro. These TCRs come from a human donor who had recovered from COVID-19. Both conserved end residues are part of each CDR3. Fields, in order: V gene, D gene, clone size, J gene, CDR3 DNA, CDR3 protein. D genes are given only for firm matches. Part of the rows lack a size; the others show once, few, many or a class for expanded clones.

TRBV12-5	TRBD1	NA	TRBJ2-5	TGTGCTAGTGGCCGTACGGGACAGGTGGGAAAAGAGACCCAGTACTTC	CASGRTGQVGKETQYF
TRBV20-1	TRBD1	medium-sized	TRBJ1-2	TGCAGTGCGCTGAGTGGACAGGGAGCTAACTATGGCTACACCTTC	CSALSGQGANYGYTF
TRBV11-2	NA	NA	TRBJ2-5	TGTGCCAGCAGCTTAGTAACAGCGGCGCTGGGAGAGACCCAGTACTTC	CASSLVTAALGETQYF
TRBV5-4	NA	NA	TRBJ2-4	TGTGCCAGCAGCCAAATAGCCAAAAACATTCAGTACTTC	CASSQIAKNIQYF
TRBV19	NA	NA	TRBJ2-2	TGTGCCAGTAGTCCTCGAAACCCTATACTGTTTTTT	CASSPRNPILFF
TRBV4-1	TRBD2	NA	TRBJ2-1	TGCGCCAGCAGACACGTAGCGGGAGGAGTCTACAATGAGCAGTTCTTC	CASRHVAGGVYNEQFF
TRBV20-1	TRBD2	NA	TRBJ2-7	TGCAGTGCTAGAGGCGGACTAGCGGGAGTTGGCGAGCAGTACTTC	CSARGGLAGVGEQYF
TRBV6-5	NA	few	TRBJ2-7	TGTGCCAGCAGTTACTCGACAGGCGGACACTCCTACGAGCAGTACTTC	CASSYSTGGHSYEQYF
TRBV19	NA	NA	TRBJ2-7	TGTGCCAGTAGCCAAAAAATTGACGGATCCTACGAGCAGTACTTC	CASSQKIDGSYEQYF
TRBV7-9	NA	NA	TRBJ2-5	TGTGCCAGCAGCTTAACTGAGACCCAGTACTTC	CASSLTETQYF
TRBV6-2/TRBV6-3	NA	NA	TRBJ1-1	TGTGCCAGCAGTTATCTTGGCAGCCGGGTATTGAGGACTGAAGCTTTCTTT	CASSYLGSRVLRTEAFF
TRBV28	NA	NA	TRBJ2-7	TGTGCCAGCAGTTTAGCGGGCCTCAACTACGAGCAGTACTTC	CASSLAGLNYEQYF
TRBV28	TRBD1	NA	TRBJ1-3	TGTGCCAGCAGTTTGTCGGGACAGATCTCTGGAAACACCATATATTTT	CASSLSGQISGNTIYF
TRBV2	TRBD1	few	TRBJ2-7	TGTGCCAGCAGTGACTGGGACAGGGAATACGAGCAGTACTTC	CASSDWDREYEQYF
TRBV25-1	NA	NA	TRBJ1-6	TGTGCCAGCAGTGAAACCGACATAGCGCAGATTTCACCCCTCCACTTT	CASSETDIAQISPLHF
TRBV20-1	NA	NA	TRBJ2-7	TGCAGTGCTAGGGTGCCAGGGGACTACGAGCAGTACTTC	CSARVPGDYEQYF
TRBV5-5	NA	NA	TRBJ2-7	TGTGCCAGCAGCTTGGGACGGTTGACCTACGAGCAGTACTTC	CASSLGRLTYEQYF
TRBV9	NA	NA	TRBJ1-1	TGTGCCAGCAGCGTAGAGGGGGTGAACACTGAAGCTTTCTTT	CASSVEGVNTEAFF
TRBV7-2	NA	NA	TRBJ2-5	TGTGCCAGCAGCTTTAGTGGGCAAGAGACCCAGTACTTC	CASSFSGQETQYF
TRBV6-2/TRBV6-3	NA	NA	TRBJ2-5	TGTGCCAGCAGTTACCTCCAAGGGACCCAGTACTTC	CASSYLQGTQYF
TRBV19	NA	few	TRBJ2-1	TGTGCCAGTAGTCCCATCGAGTCCTCCTACAATGAGCAGTTCTTC	CASSPIESSYNEQFF
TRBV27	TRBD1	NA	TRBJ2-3	TGTGCCAGCAGTTTATACCGCCGACAGGGAAGGTCGACAGATACGCAGTATTTT	CASSLYRRQGRSTDTQYF
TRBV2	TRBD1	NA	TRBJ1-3	TGTGCCAGCAGTGAGGACAGGGCGGGTGGAAACACCATATATTTT	CASSEDRAGGNTIYF
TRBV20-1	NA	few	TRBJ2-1	TGCAGTGCCAAACTGATGGGGGGCGGGTCTTACAATGAGCAGTTCTTC	CSAKLMGGGSYNEQFF
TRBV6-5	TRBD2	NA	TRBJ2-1	TGTGCCAGCAGTTACCTTGCGGGAGGTTCCAATGAGCAGTTCTTC	CASSYLAGGSNEQFF
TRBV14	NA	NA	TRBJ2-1	TGTGCCAGCAGCCAAGGTTCAGTCTACAATGAGCAGTTCTTC	CASSQGSVYNEQFF
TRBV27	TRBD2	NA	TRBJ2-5	TGTGCCAGCAGTTTATTAGCGGGAGGGCGAGAGACCCAGTACTTC	CASSLLAGGRETQYF